The TCR beta chain under discussion was sequenced for a study of post-analysis software for immune sequencing data. Study at large: Included among the disease courses, which were recorded for the cohort, were relapsing-remitting, secondary progressive and progressive-relapsing multiple sclerosis.

Researchers reported that TCR beta cDNA libraries carried unique molecular identifiers. TCRdb re-called the PCR reads with MiXCR, one entry per CDR3 protein. The table shows about 200,000 distinct CDR3 sequences, with over 25% occurring only once. This clonotype was picked up a small number of times. The antigen is not known. Trimming left V 3 bases short and J 5 bases short, with 10 bases between. The CDR3 length is 14 residues. From germline, CDR1 is MGHRA and CDR2 YSYEKL. General study findings and limits: Samples from a shared batch, those prepared together, strongly co-clustered by F measure. TRBV5-6, TRBV5-1 and TRBV20-1 were among a few TRBV segments more frequent in patients than controls. The study found significantly lower normalized Chao1 diversity in multiple sclerosis patients than in controls.

J is TRBJ1-4 and V is TRBV4-1; D gene uncertain. The origin of this receptor is a girl aged 2-17 years with multiple sclerosis. The sequencing sample was made of blood. In DNA form, the CDR3 reads TGCGCCAGCAGCCACTTGGCGTGGAATGAAAAACTGTTTTTT. Translated: CASSHLAWNEKLFF.